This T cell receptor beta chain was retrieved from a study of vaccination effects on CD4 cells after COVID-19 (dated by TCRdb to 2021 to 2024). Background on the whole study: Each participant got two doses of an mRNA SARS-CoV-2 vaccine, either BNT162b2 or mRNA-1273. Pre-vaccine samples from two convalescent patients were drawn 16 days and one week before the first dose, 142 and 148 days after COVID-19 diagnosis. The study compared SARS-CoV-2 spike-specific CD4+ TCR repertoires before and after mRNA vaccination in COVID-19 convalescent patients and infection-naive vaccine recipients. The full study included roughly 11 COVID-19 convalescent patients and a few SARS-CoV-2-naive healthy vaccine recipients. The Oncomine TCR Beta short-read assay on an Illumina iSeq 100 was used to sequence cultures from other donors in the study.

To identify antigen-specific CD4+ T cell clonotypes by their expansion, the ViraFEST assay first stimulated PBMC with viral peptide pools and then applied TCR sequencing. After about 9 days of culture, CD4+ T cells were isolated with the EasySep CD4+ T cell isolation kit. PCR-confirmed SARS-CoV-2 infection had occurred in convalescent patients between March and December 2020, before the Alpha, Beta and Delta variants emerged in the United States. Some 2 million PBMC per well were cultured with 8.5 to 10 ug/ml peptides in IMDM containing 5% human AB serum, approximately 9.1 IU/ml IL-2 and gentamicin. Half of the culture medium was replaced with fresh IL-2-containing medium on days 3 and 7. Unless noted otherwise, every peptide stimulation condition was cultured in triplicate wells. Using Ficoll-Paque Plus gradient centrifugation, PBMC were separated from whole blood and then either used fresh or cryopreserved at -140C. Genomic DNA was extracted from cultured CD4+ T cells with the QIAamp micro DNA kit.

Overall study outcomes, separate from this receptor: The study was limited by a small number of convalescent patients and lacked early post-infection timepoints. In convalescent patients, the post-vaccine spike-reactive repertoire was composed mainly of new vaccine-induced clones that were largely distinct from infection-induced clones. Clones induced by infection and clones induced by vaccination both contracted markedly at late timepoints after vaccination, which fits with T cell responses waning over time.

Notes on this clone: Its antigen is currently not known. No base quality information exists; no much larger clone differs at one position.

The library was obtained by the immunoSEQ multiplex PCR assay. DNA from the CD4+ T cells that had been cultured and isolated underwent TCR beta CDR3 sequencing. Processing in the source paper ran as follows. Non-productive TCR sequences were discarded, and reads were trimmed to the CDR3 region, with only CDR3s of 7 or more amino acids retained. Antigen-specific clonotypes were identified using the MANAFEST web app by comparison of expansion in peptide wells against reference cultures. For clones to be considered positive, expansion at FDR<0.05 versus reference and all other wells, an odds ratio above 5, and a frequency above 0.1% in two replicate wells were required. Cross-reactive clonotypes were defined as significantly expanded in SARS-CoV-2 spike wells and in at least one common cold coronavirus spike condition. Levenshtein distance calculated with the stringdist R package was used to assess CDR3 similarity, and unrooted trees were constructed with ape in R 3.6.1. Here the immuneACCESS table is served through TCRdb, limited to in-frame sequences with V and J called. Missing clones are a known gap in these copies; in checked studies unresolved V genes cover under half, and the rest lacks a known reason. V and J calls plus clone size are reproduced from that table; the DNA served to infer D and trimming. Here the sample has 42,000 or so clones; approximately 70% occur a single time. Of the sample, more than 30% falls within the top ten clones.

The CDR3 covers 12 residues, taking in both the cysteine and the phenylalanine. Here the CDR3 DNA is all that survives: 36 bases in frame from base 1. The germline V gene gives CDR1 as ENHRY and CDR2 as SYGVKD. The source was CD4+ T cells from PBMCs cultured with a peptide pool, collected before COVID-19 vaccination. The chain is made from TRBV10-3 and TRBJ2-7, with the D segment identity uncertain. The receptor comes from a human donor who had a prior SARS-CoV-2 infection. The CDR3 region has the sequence CANGASSYEQYF. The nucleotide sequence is TGTGCAAACGGAGCTAGCTCCTACGAGCAGTACTTC.